This entry lists 9 T cell receptor beta chains sequenced from one sample in a study of radiation and T cells in renal cell carcinoma. As for time point: blood 2 weeks post-SBRT. The treatment is: 15 Gy SBRT to primary tumor, nephrectomy 4 weeks later. Using immunoSEQ multiplex PCR, the repertoire was profiled, and TCRdb retains in-frame clones only, with some absent. The table shows 70,000 to 80,000 clones, with approximately 86% occurring only once. Sequencing used blood, obtained from a patient whose treatment included radiotherapy and nephrectomy. Every receptor here comes from a woman between 50 and 59 years old with renal cell carcinoma.

The chain combines TRBV5-5 with TRBJ2-7, with 7 bases that match TRBD2. The V gene end was trimmed by 4 bases and the J gene end by 9 bases; junction bases not matched to a gene: 4. The germline CDR1 and CDR2 sequences are SGHKS and YYEKEE (reference sequence). The CDR3 consists of 11 residues. In DNA form, the CDR3 reads TGTGCCAGCAGCCTCTCGGGGGGGCAGTACTTC. Translation: CASSLSGGQYF.

The chain employs TRBV7-9 and TRBJ1-1; D possibly corresponds to TRBD1 (6 bases). Trimming stripped 5 bases from V and 4 bases from J, with 14 bases between. The CDR3 is 14 residues long. The germline V gene has CDR1 SEHNR and CDR2 FQNEAQ (reference sequence). The CDR3 DNA follows: TGTGCCAGCAGCCCACAGGGATGGGGCACTGAAGCTTTCTTT. This codes for CASSPQGWGTEAFF.

V and J are TRBV7-9 and TRBJ2-7; no clear D gene. Germline V gene data show CDR1 as SEHNR and CDR2 as FQNEAQ (reference sequence). The CDR3 consists of 13 residues. The V end lost 1 base, the J end lost 5 bases, and 9 bases lay between the germline ends. The CDR3 region has the DNA TGTGCCAGCAGCTTAGTGGTGACCCACGAGCAGTACTTC. This sequence encodes CASSLVVTHEQYF.

This sequence joins TRBV15 and TRBJ1-2; D possibly corresponds to TRBD1 (6 bases). This CDR3 has 12 amino acids. V dropped 0 bases and J dropped 11 bases, with 10 bases sitting between them. Germline V gene data show CDR1 as LNHNV and CDR2 as YYDKDF (reference sequence). The CDR3 loop is CATSRDMDSYTF. As DNA, the CDR3 is TGTGCCACCAGCAGAGATATGGACAGTTACACCTTC.

This chain uses TRBV7-6 with TRBJ2-3; TRBD2 might be the D (6 bases). This CDR3 spans 15 amino acids. The germline V gene encodes CDR1 SGHVS and CDR2 FNYEAQ. Trimming left V 8 bases short and J 3 bases short, with 18 bases between. The CDR3 reads CASGVGGVGTDTQYF. CDR3 DNA: TGTGCCAGCGGTGTTGGAGGGGTGGGAACAGATACGCAGTATTTT.

On this clone: The sample contains more than one DNA sequence encoding this CDR3. V gene TRBV7-2 combines with J gene TRBJ1-3; D not certain. Trimming cost V 1 base and J 8 bases, with 9 bases left between them. The CDR3 contains 13 residues. Germline V CDR1 and CDR2: SGHTA, FQGNSA. The CDR3 is CASSLVSRDTIYF. The CDR3 nucleotides read TGTGCCAGCAGCTTAGTGTCTCGGGACACCATATATTTT.

The V gene is TRBV7-2, the J gene TRBJ2-5; D gene ambiguous. The CDR3 is 14 residues long. The germline V gene has CDR1 SGHTA and CDR2 FQGNSA. Between the trimmed V and J ends, which lost 5 bases and 5 bases, there was a span of 15 bases. CDR3 DNA: TGTGCCAGCAGCCAGGTTACCGACGGGGAGACCCAGTACTTC. This gives the protein CASSQVTDGETQYF.

The chain has TRBV7-3 and TRBJ2-5; weak D call: TRBD1 (6 bases). CDR1 SGHTA and CDR2 FQGTGA come from the germline V gene. The V end lost 2 bases, the J end lost 4 bases, and 14 bases lay between the germline ends. This CDR3 spans 15 amino acids. CDR3 residues: CASSLQGNQAETQYF. Written as DNA, the CDR3 is TGTGCCAGCAGCTTACAGGGGAATCAGGCAGAGACCCAGTACTTC.

The V call is TRBV11-3, the J call TRBJ2-3; D unresolved. Germline values: CDR1 SGHNT, CDR2 YENEEA. V lost 2 bases to trimming and J lost 6 bases, with 9 bases between them. CDR3 length: 13 residues. This chain's CDR3 is CASSLSPVDTQYF. CDR3 nucleotides: TGTGCCAGCAGCTTATCCCCTGTGGATACGCAGTATTTT. Using reference TRBV11-3 and TRBJ2-3 for the parts outside the CDR3, the full variable domain is EAGVVQSPRYKIIEKKQPVAFWCNPISGHNTLYWYLQNLGQGPELLIRYENEEAVDDSQLPKDRFSAERLKGVDSTLKIQPAELGDSAVYLCASSLSPVDTQYFGPGTRLTVL.